The rows below give T cell receptor beta chains drawn from one sample of a study of molecular identifiers for immune sequencing clone quantification. TCRdb re-called the PCR reads with MiXCR, one entry per CDR3 protein. The sample lists a few hundred thousand distinct CDR3 sequences; roughly 26% were seen once. Sequences were obtained from naive CD8+ T cells from blood, with Jurkat cell RNA spiked in. The receptors were gathered from a human donor in good health. Some libraries in this study had Jurkat cell RNA spiked in. Both conserved end residues are part of each CDR3. Each record gives: V gene, J gene, D gene, clone size, CDR3 protein, CDR3 DNA. A D gene is named only where the DNA matches it firmly. Size is stated for part of the rows, as once, few or many counts, or as a class when the clone is expanded.

>TRBV20-1|TRBJ2-7|TRBD2|NA
CSARETSGDYEQYF
TGCAGTGCTAGAGAAACTAGCGGGGACTACGAGCAGTACTTC
>TRBV19|TRBJ1-5|NA|few
CASSIFGMGNQPQHF
TGTGCCAGTAGTATTTTCGGTATGGGCAATCAGCCCCAGCATTTT
>TRBV6-2/TRBV6-3|TRBJ2-5|NA|few
CASSYFEGTQYF
TGTGCCAGCAGTTACTTTGAGGGGACCCAGTACTTC
>TRBV7-9|TRBJ2-2|NA|many
CASSLARENTGELFF
TGTGCCAGCAGCTTAGCGCGGGAAAACACCGGGGAGCTGTTTTTT
>TRBV4-1|TRBJ2-5|TRBD2|few
CASSRGLGEETQYF
TGCGCCAGCAGCCGCGGACTAGGGGAAGAGACCCAGTACTTC
>TRBV2|TRBJ2-3|TRBD1|NA
CASKMGQEYTDTQYF
TGTGCCAGCAAAATGGGACAGGAATACACAGATACGCAGTATTTT
>TRBV7-9|TRBJ2-5|NA|few
CASSDGVAEETQYF
TGTGCCAGCAGTGACGGTGTAGCGGAAGAGACCCAGTACTTC
>TRBV5-6|TRBJ1-1|NA|few
CASSLDRLGTEAFF
TGTGCCAGCAGCTTGGACAGATTGGGCACTGAAGCTTTCTTT
>TRBV19|TRBJ1-2|TRBD1|few
CASTSRTGGNTF
TGTGCCAGTACCTCCAGAACAGGGGGAAACACCTTC
>TRBV7-9|TRBJ2-5|TRBD1|few
CASSLVQGDQETQYF
TGTGCCAGCAGCTTAGTTCAGGGGGATCAAGAGACCCAGTACTTC
>TRBV19|TRBJ1-1|NA|NA
CASSIAGSYTEAFF
TGTGCCAGTAGTATTGCCGGTTCGTACACTGAAGCTTTCTTT
>TRBV6-5|TRBJ1-1|NA|many
CASSYSSDRNTEAFF
TGTGCCAGCAGTTACTCTTCCGACAGGAACACTGAAGCTTTCTTT